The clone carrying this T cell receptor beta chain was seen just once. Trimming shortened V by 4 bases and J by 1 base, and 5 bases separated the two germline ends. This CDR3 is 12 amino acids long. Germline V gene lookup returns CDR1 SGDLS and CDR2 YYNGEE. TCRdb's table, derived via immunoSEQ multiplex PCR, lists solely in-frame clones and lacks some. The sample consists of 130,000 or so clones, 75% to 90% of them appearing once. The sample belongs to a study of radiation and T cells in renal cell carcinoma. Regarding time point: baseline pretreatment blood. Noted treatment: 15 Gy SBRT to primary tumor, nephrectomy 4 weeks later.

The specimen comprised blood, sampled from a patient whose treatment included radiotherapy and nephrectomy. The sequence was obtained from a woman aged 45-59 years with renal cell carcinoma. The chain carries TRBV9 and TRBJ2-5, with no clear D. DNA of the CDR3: TGTGCCAGCAGCCCTTCCCAAGAGACCCAGTACTTC. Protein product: CASSPSQETQYF.